Following are 15 T cell receptor beta chains from one sample sequenced in a study of OX40 agonist ivuxolimab in advanced cancers. Receptor libraries were prepared by the immunoSEQ multiplex PCR assay. The immuneACCESS repertoire file appears here via TCRdb, limited to in-frame rearrangements. These files lack a portion of the clones; in checked studies, under half of the deficit traces to unresolved V genes, and the cause of the others is not known. The sample has tens of thousands of clones on record, about 92% of them singletons. The ten top clones hold roughly 0.18% of the sample. Specimen: CD4+ or CD8+ T cells sorted from blood, collected in a trial of the OX40 agonist ivuxolimab. The receptors originated from an adult with an advanced solid tumor such as melanoma, head and neck, liver or kidney cancer.

The chain uses TRBV28 and TRBJ1-4; D unclear. The CDR3 runs to 16 residues. The V gene lost 4 bases and the J gene lost 7 bases, with 19 bases spanning the gap. Per the germline V gene, CDR1 is MDHEN and CDR2 is SYDVKM. CDR3: CASSSFSGSPGEKLFF. The CDR3 DNA sequence: TGTGCCAGCAGTTCATTCTCGGGTAGCCCCGGTGAAAAACTGTTTTTT. Combining the CDR3 with reference TRBV28 and TRBJ1-4 gives the whole variable domain DVKVTQSSRYLVKRTGEKVFLECVQDMDHENMFWYRQDPGLGLRLIYFSYDVKMKEKGDIPEGYSVSREKKERFSLILESASTNQTSMYLCASSSFSGSPGEKLFFGSGTQLSVL.

This clone has just one count. The V and J genes are TRBV4-2 and TRBJ2-3; D not resolved. Germline lookup yields CDR1 LGHNA and CDR2 YNFKEQ. V was cut by 1 base and J by 2 bases, with 7 bases left in between. The CDR3 runs 14 residues. This CDR3 is CASSQVGSTDTQYF. CDR3 nucleotides: TGTGCCAGCAGCCAAGTAGGGTCCACAGATACGCAGTATTTT.

The V gene is TRBV30, the J gene TRBJ1-6; D not certain. Trimming shortened V by 6 bases and J by 6 bases, and 12 bases separated the two germline ends. This CDR3 spans 13 amino acids. CDR1 GTSNPN and CDR2 SVGIG come from the germline V gene (reference sequence). The DNA of the CDR3 is TGTGCCTGCGCCCAGGAGGGTAATTCACCCCTCCACTTT. This encodes CACAQEGNSPLHF.

A word on this clone: At the DNA level, this CDR3 is encoded by other sequences in the same sample as well. The V call is TRBV20-1, the J call TRBJ2-5; D remains unclear. CDR3 size: 10 residues. The germline CDR1 and CDR2 sequences are DFQATT and SNEGSKA (reference sequence). Trimming pared 3 bases from V and 4 bases from J, leaving 3 bases between. CDR3 region: CSASLETQYF. The CDR3 coding sequence is TGCAGTGCTAGTCTAGAGACCCAGTACTTC.

The chain joins TRBV18 to TRBJ2-3; D is uncertain. Germline V gene lookup returns CDR1 KGHSH and CDR2 LQKENI. The CDR3 is 16 residues long. The V end was cut by 3 bases, the J end by 3 bases, with 16 bases between. This CDR3 reads CASSPLHSASTDTQYF. CDR3 in DNA: TGTGCCAGCTCACCCCTACACTCAGCTTCTACAGATACGCAGTATTTT.

The J gene is TRBJ1-2, the V gene TRBV6-5, with D hard to call. Trimming pared 6 bases from V and 0 bases from J, leaving 11 bases between. Germline CDR1 and CDR2: MNHEY and SVGAGI. The CDR3 loop spans 14 amino acids. CDR3 region: CASSPGTANYGYTF. CDR3 DNA: TGTGCCAGCAGCCCCGGCACAGCTAACTATGGCTACACCTTC.

The chain has TRBV19 and TRBJ1-4; 7 positions agree with TRBD1. Per the germline V gene, CDR1 is LNHDA and CDR2 is SQIVND (reference sequence). Trimming at V came to 7 bases and at J to 7 bases, leaving 3 bases not matched to a gene. This CDR3 is 12 amino acids long. The CDR3 nucleotides are TGTGCCAGTAACAGGGGAAGTGAAAAACTGTTTTTT. Its protein product is CASNRGSEKLFF.

The sample holds a few counts of this clone. CDR3: CASSPRGSNQPQHF. The CDR3, as DNA: TGTGCCAGCAGCCCCCGGGGCAGCAATCAGCCCCAGCATTTT. The J gene is TRBJ1-5, the V gene TRBV14; D perhaps matches TRBD1 (5 bases). Trimming took 4 bases from V and 1 from J, leaving 8 bases between them. There are 14 residues in the CDR3. In germline, CDR1 is SGHDN, CDR2 FVKESK.

The V gene is TRBV11-3, the J gene TRBJ1-1; D is unclear. Trimming pared 3 bases from V and 11 bases from J, leaving 16 bases between. From germline, CDR1 is SGHNT and CDR2 YENEEA. The CDR3 has 13 residues. The CDR3 here is CASSFGPSSIAFF. CDR3 nucleotide sequence: TGTGCCAGCAGCTTCGGGCCCTCGAGCATCGCTTTCTTT.

This clone has just one count. The same CDR3 also results from other DNA sequences found in this sample. J is TRBJ2-5 and V is TRBV28, with D hard to call. This CDR3 is 11 amino acids long. The germline V gene has CDR1 MDHEN and CDR2 SYDVKM. The ends were cut back, 4 bases at V and 2 bases at J, with 2 bases in the middle. CDR3 bases: TGTGCCAGCAGTTCGCAAGAGACCCAGTACTTC. Its translation: CASSSQETQYF.

The rearrangement uses TRBV2 and TRBJ1-5; TRBD1 agrees at 8 bases. Unmatched junction bases numbered 12, after V lost 6 bases and J lost 2 bases. Germline V CDR1 and CDR2: SNHLY, FYNNEI. This CDR3 region has 17 residues. The CDR3: CASRQPGGTGGNQPQHF. The CDR3 nucleotides read TGTGCCAGCAGACAACCCGGTGGGACAGGCGGCAATCAGCCCCAGCATTTT.

This clone occurred a few times. The J gene is TRBJ1-2, the V gene TRBV5-1; a weak D match, TRBD1 (5 bases). This CDR3 region has 17 residues. The V end lost 7 bases, the J end lost 0 bases, and 22 bases lay between the germline ends. Germline values: CDR1 SGHRS, CDR2 YFSETQ. Written as DNA, the CDR3 is TGCGCCAGCCGTAAGGGGACGATTGGAACCGCTAACTATGGCTACACCTTC. Its protein product is CASRKGTIGTANYGYTF. Combining the CDR3 with reference TRBV5-1 and TRBJ1-2 gives the whole variable domain KAGVTQTPRYLIKTRGQQVTLSCSPISGHRSVSWYQQTPGQGLQFLFEYFSETQRNKGNFPGRFSGRQFSNSRSEMNVSTLELGDSALYLCASRKGTIGTANYGYTFGSGTRLTVV.

V is TRBV19 and J is TRBJ2-1; 12 nucleotides match TRBD2. Germline trimming cut 6 bases from V and 6 bases from J; bases unmatched to any gene: 9. Germline CDR1 reads LNHDA; CDR2 reads SQIVND (reference sequence). The CDR3 sequence is 16 residues long. The CDR3 sequence: CASSDHGLAGSNEQFF. DNA of the CDR3: TGTGCCAGTAGCGACCACGGACTAGCGGGAAGCAATGAGCAGTTCTTC. Complete variable domain (other parts from reference TRBV19 and TRBJ2-1): DGGITQSPKYLFRKEGQNVTLSCEQNLNHDAMYWYRQDPGQGLRLIYYSQIVNDFQKGDIAEGYSVSREKKESFPLTVTSAQKNPTAFYLCASSDHGLAGSNEQFFGPGTRLTVL.

This rearrangement joins TRBV2 to TRBJ2-2, with D perhaps matching TRBD2 (5 bases). Germline CDR1 is SNHLY and CDR2 is FYNNEI. Trimming stripped 8 bases from V and 7 bases from J, with 8 bases between. This CDR3 spans 11 amino acids. The CDR3 region is CASFGGGELFF. DNA of the CDR3: TGTGCCAGCTTTGGAGGCGGGGAGCTGTTTTTT.

V usage is TRBV7-3 and J usage is TRBJ2-1; D gene uncertain. The CDR3 contains 14 residues. V was clipped by 4 bases and J by 7 bases, with 14 bases between them. CDR1 and CDR2 (germline): SGHTA, FQGTGA. The CDR3 loop reads CASSSELYSNEQFF. In nucleotides, the CDR3 is TGTGCCAGCAGCTCCGAGCTATATTCGAATGAGCAGTTCTTC.